This T cell receptor (beta chain) derives from a study of T-cell reconstitution after alpha-beta-depleted transplantation in children. Overall study findings and caveats: Surviving recipient cells, namely T cells and thymic progenitors, were the source of high day-60 TCRbeta diversity in some patients.

This CDR3 has 16 amino acids. The germline V gene encodes CDR1 SEHNR and CDR2 FQNEAQ (reference sequence). Trimming removed 4 bases from V and 7 bases from J; junction bases left unmatched: 8. This clonotype has more than one count but fewer than ten. Its antigen is undetermined. The TCRbeta library incorporated unique molecular identifiers. TCRdb re-called the PCR reads with MiXCR, one entry per CDR3 protein. Among 800,000 to 1,000,000 distinct CDR3 sequences listed, 25% to 30% were seen once. The source of this sequence is a boy younger than two who had a stem cell transplant for SCID, so the T cells may come from the graft donor. This sample comprised PBMCs, mostly from graft donor cells, obtained 360 days after TCRalphabeta/CD19-depleted stem cell transplant. The rearrangement uses TRBV7-9 and TRBJ1-6; 9 bases line up with TRBD1. CDR3: CASSSLGQGYNSPLHF. CDR3 coding DNA: TGTGCCAGCAGCTCCTTGGGACAGGGTTACAATTCACCCCTCCACTTT.